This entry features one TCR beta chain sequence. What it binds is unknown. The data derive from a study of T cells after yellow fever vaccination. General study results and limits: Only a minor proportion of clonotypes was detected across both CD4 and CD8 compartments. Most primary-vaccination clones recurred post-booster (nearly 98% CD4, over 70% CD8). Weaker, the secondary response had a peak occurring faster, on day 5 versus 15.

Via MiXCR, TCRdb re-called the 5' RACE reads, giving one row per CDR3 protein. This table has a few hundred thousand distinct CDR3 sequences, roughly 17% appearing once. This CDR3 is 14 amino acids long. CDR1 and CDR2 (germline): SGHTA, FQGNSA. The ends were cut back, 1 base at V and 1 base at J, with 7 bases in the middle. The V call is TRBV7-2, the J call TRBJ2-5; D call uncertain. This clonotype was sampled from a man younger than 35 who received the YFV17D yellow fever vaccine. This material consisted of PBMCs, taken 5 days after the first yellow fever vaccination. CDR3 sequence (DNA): TGTGCCAGCAGCTTAGGCCCTCCCCAAGAGACCCAGTACTTC. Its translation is CASSLGPPQETQYF.